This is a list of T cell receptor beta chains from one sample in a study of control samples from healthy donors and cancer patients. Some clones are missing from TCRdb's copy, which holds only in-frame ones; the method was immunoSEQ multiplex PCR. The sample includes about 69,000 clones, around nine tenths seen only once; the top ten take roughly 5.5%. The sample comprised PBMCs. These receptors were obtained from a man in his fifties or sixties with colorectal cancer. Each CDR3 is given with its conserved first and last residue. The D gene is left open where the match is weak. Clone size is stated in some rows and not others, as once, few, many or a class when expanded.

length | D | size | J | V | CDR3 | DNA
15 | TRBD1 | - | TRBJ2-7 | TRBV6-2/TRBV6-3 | CASSLSGQGVHEQYF | TGTGCCAGCAGTCTTTCGGGACAGGGGGTCCACGAGCAGTACTTC
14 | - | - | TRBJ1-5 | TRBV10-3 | CAISESTVREPQHF | TGTGCCATCAGTGAGTCTACGGTGAGGGAGCCCCAGCATTTT
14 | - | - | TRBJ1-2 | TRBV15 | CATSRDRWGYGYTF | TGTGCCACCAGCAGAGATCGCTGGGGCTATGGCTACACCTTC
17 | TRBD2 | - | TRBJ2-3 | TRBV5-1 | CASSPNLAGGYTDTQYF | TGCGCCAGCAGCCCCAATCTAGCGGGGGGCTACACAGATACGCAGTATTTT
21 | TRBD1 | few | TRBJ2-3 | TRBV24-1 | CATSDDPGTGLKVGATDTQYF | TGTGCCACCAGTGATGACCCCGGGACAGGGTTAAAAGTGGGGGCCACAGATACGCAGTATTTT
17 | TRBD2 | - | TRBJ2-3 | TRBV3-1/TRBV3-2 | CASSGIAGGLGTDTQYF | TGTGCCAGCAGCGGGATAGCGGGGGGGCTGGGCACAGATACGCAGTATTTT
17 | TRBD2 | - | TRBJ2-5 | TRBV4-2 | CASSQGLAGGPGETQYF | TGTGCCAGCAGCCAGGGACTAGCGGGGGGGCCGGGGGAGACCCAGTACTTC
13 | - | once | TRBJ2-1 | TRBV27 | CASSLSAAGEQFF | TGTGCCAGCAGTTTATCGGCGGCGGGTGAGCAGTTCTTC
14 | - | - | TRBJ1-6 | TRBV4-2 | CASSQDREVSPLHF | TGTGCCAGCAGCCAAGATAGAGAGGTTTCACCCCTCCACTTT
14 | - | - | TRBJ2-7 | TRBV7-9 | CASSLGGLGGEQYF | TGTGCCAGCAGCTTAGGAGGGCTGGGTGGCGAGCAGTACTTC
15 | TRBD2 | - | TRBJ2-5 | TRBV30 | CAWKLGTSVDQTQYF | TGTGCCTGGAAACTCGGGACTAGCGTGGATCAGACCCAGTACTTC
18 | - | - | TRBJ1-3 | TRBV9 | CASSVEPTPGAGGNTIYF | TGTGCCAGCAGCGTAGAGCCGACACCTGGGGCGGGTGGAAACACCATATATTTT
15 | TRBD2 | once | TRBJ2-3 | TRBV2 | CASRGGDSAQHTQYF | TGTGCCAGCAGGGGGGGGGATTCCGCGCAACATACGCAGTATTTT
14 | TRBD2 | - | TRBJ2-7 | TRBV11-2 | CASSLRGGSYEQYF | TGTGCCAGCAGCTTAAGGGGAGGGAGCTACGAGCAGTACTTC
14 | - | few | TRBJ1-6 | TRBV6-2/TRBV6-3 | CASSSGGGGSPLHF | TGTGCCAGCAGCTCCGGGGGGGGTGGTTCACCCCTCCACTTT
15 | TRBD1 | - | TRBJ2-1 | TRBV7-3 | CASSQGQGVNNEQFF | TGTGCCAGCAGCCAGGGACAGGGGGTTAACAATGAGCAGTTCTTC
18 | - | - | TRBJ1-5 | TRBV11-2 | CASSLDRALTPINQPQHF | TGTGCCAGCAGCTTAGATAGGGCCTTGACGCCGATCAATCAGCCCCAGCATTTT
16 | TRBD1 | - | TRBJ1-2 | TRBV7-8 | CASSPTLTGRNYGYTF | TGTGCCAGCAGCCCGACCCTGACAGGGAGAAACTATGGCTACACCTTC
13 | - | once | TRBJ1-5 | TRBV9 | CASITGCPQPQHF | TGTGCCAGCATAACAGGGTGCCCTCAGCCCCAGCATTTT
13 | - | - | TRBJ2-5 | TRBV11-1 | CASSRRNQETQYF | TGTGCCAGCAGCCGACGGAATCAAGAGACCCAGTACTTC
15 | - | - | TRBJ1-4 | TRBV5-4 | CASSRWGGNNEKLFF | TGTGCCAGCAGCAGATGGGGCGGAAATAATGAAAAACTGTTTTTT
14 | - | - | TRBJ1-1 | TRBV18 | CASSPQGGNTEAFF | TGTGCCAGCTCACCGCAGGGCGGGAACACTGAAGCTTTCTTT
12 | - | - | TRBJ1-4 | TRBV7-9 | CASSLSNEKLFF | TGTGCCAGCAGCTTATCTAATGAAAAACTGTTTTTT
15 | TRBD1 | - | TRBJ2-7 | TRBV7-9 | CASSLGTGGSYEQYF | TGTGCCAGCAGCTTAGGGACAGGGGGCTCCTACGAGCAGTACTTC
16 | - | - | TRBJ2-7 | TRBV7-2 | CASSLRAGGGQGEQYF | TGTGCCAGCAGCTTGAGGGCTGGGGGGGGCCAGGGCGAGCAGTACTTC
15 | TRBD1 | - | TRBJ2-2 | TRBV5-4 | CASSSNWDRTGELFF | TGTGCCAGCAGCTCAAACTGGGACAGAACCGGGGAGCTGTTTTTT
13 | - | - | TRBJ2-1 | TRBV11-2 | CASSPAGRGEQFF | TGTGCCAGCAGCCCGGCTGGCCGAGGCGAGCAGTTCTTC
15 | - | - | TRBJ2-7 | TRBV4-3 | CASSPVEGSSYEQYF | TGCGCCAGCAGCCCTGTGGAGGGAAGCTCCTACGAGCAGTACTTC
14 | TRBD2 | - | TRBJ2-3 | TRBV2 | CASSFGLATDTQYF | TGTGCCAGCAGTTTCGGACTAGCAACAGATACGCAGTATTTT
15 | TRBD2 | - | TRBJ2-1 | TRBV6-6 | CASSPGGGARGEQFF | TGTGCCAGCAGCCCGGGCGGGGGGGCCCGGGGTGAGCAGTTCTTC
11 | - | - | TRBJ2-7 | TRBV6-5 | CASRGIYEQYF | TGTGCCAGCAGGGGGATCTACGAGCAGTACTTC
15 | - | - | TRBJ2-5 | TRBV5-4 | CASSLGGWGLETQYF | TGTGCCAGCAGCTTGGGCGGCTGGGGGTTAGAGACCCAGTACTTC
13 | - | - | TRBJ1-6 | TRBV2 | CAMRTSYNSPLHF | TGTGCCATGCGGACGTCCTATAATTCACCCCTCCACTTT
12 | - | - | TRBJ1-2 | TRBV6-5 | CASSSQGTGYTF | TGTGCCAGCAGTTCGCAGGGGACCGGCTACACCTTC
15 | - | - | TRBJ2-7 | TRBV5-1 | CASSLVGLSTYEQYF | TGCGCCAGCAGCTTGGTGGGACTCTCTACCTACGAGCAGTACTTC
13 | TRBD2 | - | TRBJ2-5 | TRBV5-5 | CASGAGVQETQYF | TGTGCCAGCGGAGCGGGGGTCCAAGAGACCCAGTACTTC
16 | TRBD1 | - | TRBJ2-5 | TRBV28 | CASSSRDRGSQETQYF | TGTGCCAGCAGTTCCCGGGACAGGGGGAGCCAAGAGACCCAGTACTTC
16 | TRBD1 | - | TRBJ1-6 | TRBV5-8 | CASRIPGQGYNSPLHF | TGTGCCAGCAGGATCCCGGGACAGGGGTATAATTCACCCCTCCACTTT
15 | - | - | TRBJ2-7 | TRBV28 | CASSSQTRLAYEQYF | TGTGCCAGCAGTTCGCAGACCCGGCTAGCCTACGAGCAGTACTTC
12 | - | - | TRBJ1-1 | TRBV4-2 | CASSHKNTEAFF | TGTGCCAGCAGCCATAAGAACACTGAAGCTTTCTTT
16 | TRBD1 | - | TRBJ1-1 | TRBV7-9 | CASSLGTGGPNTEAFF | TGTGCCAGCAGCTTAGGGACAGGGGGCCCTAACACTGAAGCTTTCTTT
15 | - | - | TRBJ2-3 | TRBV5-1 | CASSPQQAHTDTQYF | TGCGCCAGCAGCCCCCAGCAAGCTCACACAGATACGCAGTATTTT